One TCR beta chain is described in this entry. Its target is not known. The isolated RNA, all of it, was reverse transcribed, so expressed TCRB transcripts were what got sequenced. Clones were read by immunoSEQ multiplex PCR, and TCRdb kept only the in-frame ones, dropping some. In the table there are approximately 150,000 clones, around 63% of which are singletons. These data originate in a study of beta chain features in type 1 diabetes. Points from the study as a whole: Patients with Type 1 diabetes showed moderately but significantly shorter TCRB CDR3s in all four CD4+ subsets.

This CDR3 has 13 amino acids. CDR1 and CDR2 (germline): SGHAT, FQNNGV. Trimming cost V 5 bases and J 15 bases, with 17 bases left between them. The chain employs TRBV11-2 and TRBJ1-6; D is uncertain. The specimen was naive CD4+ T cells from blood. The clonotype originates from a young man with type 1 diabetes. The CDR3 spells CASSPQRRDVLHF. CDR3 DNA: TGTGCCAGCAGCCCGCAGAGGAGGGATGTCCTCCACTTT.